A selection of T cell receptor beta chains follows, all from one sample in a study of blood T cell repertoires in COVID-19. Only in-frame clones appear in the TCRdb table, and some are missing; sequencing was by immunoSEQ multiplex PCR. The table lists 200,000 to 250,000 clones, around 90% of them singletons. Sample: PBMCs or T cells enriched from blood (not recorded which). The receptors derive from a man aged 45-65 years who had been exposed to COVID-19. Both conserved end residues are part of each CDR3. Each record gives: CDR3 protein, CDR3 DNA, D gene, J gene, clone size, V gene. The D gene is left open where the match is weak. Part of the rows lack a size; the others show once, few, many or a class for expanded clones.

CAISDPRLAYNEQFF,TGTGCCATCAGTGACCCGCGCCTAGCCTACAATGAGCAGTTCTTC,-,TRBJ2-1,few,TRBV10-3
CASSRRGGGTYNEQFF,TGTGCCAGTAGCAGAAGGGGCGGGGGGACCTACAATGAGCAGTTCTTC,TRBD2,TRBJ2-1,once,TRBV19
CASSLGAGGNTEAFF,TGCGCCAGCAGCTTGGGCGCAGGGGGGAACACTGAAGCTTTCTTT,TRBD1,TRBJ1-1,-,TRBV5-1
CASSLGQGATDTQYF,TGCGCCAGCAGCTTGGGACAGGGGGCCACAGATACGCAGTATTTT,TRBD1,TRBJ2-3,once,TRBV5-1
CASSLYRNTGELFF,TGCGCCAGCAGCTTATATCGGAACACCGGGGAGCTGTTTTTT,-,TRBJ2-2,-,TRBV5-1
CASSLGLAGGLEQFF,TGTGCCAGCAGCTTAGGGCTAGCGGGGGGGCTTGAGCAGTTCTTC,TRBD2,TRBJ2-1,-,TRBV7-2
CASSVSGGSYNEQFF,TGCGCCAGCAGCGTAAGCGGGGGCTCCTACAATGAGCAGTTCTTC,TRBD2,TRBJ2-1,-,TRBV4-1
CASSILAGGAGELFF,TGTGCCAGTAGTATACTAGCGGGGGGGGCCGGGGAGCTGTTTTTT,TRBD2,TRBJ2-2,-,TRBV19
CASSFFWRGDQETQYF,TGTGCCAGCAGTTTTTTTTGGCGGGGGGACCAAGAGACCCAGTACTTC,TRBD2,TRBJ2-5,-,TRBV28
CATSAYQDYNEQFF,TGTGCCACCAGTGCTTATCAGGATTACAATGAGCAGTTCTTC,-,TRBJ2-1,-,TRBV24-1
CASSVAGERNEQFF,TGCGCCAGCAGCGTTGCAGGGGAAAGGAATGAGCAGTTCTTC,-,TRBJ2-1,-,TRBV5-1
CASSLGTSDIEQFF,TGTGCCAGCAGCCTAGGGACTAGCGATATTGAGCAGTTCTTC,TRBD2,TRBJ2-1,-,TRBV2
CASSEGQGAAGELFF,TGTGCCAGCAGCGAAGGACAGGGGGCAGCCGGGGAGCTGTTTTTT,TRBD1,TRBJ2-2,-,TRBV9
CASSVQGSLNTEAFF,TGTGCCAGCAGTGTCCAGGGGTCGTTGAACACTGAAGCTTTCTTT,-,TRBJ1-1,-,TRBV2
CASSRTSVEQYF,TGTGCCAGCAGCCGGACTAGCGTCGAGCAGTACTTC,TRBD2,TRBJ2-7,-,TRBV11-2
CASSPAQTSGSETQYF,TGCGCCAGCAGCCCTGCTCAAACTAGCGGGAGTGAGACCCAGTACTTC,TRBD2,TRBJ2-5,-,TRBV5-1
CASSPGTGEIGELFF,TGTGCCAGCTCACCCGGGACAGGGGAGATCGGGGAGCTGTTTTTT,TRBD1,TRBJ2-2,-,TRBV18
CASSSDRVVSYEQYF,TGTGCCAGCTCATCGGACAGGGTCGTCTCCTACGAGCAGTACTTC,TRBD1,TRBJ2-7,-,TRBV18
CASSLQAAFYGYTF,TGCGCCAGCAGCTTACAGGCCGCTTTCTATGGCTACACCTTC,-,TRBJ1-2,-,TRBV5-1
CASSPRQGYNEQFF,TGTGCCAGCAGCCCTAGACAGGGCTACAATGAGCAGTTCTTC,TRBD1,TRBJ2-1,-,TRBV9
CASSPYSGGEYNEQFF,TGTGCCAGCTCACCCTACAGTGGGGGCGAGTACAATGAGCAGTTCTTC,-,TRBJ2-1,-,TRBV18
CASSVDSSSYNEQFF,TGTGCCAGCAGTGTGGACAGTAGCTCCTACAATGAGCAGTTCTTC,-,TRBJ2-1,once,TRBV2
CSVARTSGRGEQFF,TGCAGCGTTGCGAGGACTAGCGGGAGGGGCGAGCAGTTCTTC,TRBD2,TRBJ2-1,-,TRBV29-1
CASSRGTSGPHEQYF,TGTGCCAGCAGCCGCGGGACTAGCGGGCCCCACGAGCAGTACTTC,TRBD2,TRBJ2-7,-,TRBV11-2
CASSGQANEKLFF,TGTGCCAGCAGTGGACAGGCAAATGAAAAACTGTTTTTT,-,TRBJ1-4,-,TRBV2
CASSADSSNYGYTF,TGTGCCAGCAGTGCGGACAGTTCTAACTATGGCTACACCTTC,-,TRBJ1-2,-,TRBV2
CATRSSIEQFF,TGTGCCACCAGATCGTCTATTGAGCAGTTCTTC,-,TRBJ2-1,-,TRBV28
CAWRTGLDTEAFF,TGTGCCTGGAGGACAGGGTTGGACACTGAAGCTTTCTTT,TRBD1,TRBJ1-1,-,TRBV30
CASSVATGQGAEAFF,TGTGCCAGCAGCGTAGCTACCGGACAGGGAGCTGAAGCTTTCTTT,TRBD1,TRBJ1-1,-,TRBV9
CASSPHGFAYEQYF,TGTGCCAGCAGCCCCCACGGGTTCGCGTACGAGCAGTACTTC,-,TRBJ2-7,-,TRBV9
CASSLYLFLRGNSNQPQHF,TGTGCCAGCAGTTTGTACCTGTTCCTACGAGGCAATAGCAATCAGCCCCAGCATTTT,-,TRBJ1-5,-,TRBV28
CASSISGGSPQHF,TGTGCCAGTAGTATCTCCGGGGGTAGTCCCCAGCATTTT,-,TRBJ1-5,-,TRBV19
CASSINQGNSPLHF,TGTGCCAGTAGTATCAATCAGGGGAATTCACCCCTCCACTTT,-,TRBJ1-6,-,TRBV19
CASSSSGKYGYTF,TGTGCCAGCAGCTCTTCAGGGAAATATGGCTACACCTTC,-,TRBJ1-2,-,TRBV7-9
CASSFVGGANTEAFF,TGCGCCAGCAGCTTTGTGGGGGGTGCGAACACTGAAGCTTTCTTT,-,TRBJ1-1,-,TRBV5-1
CASSQDAYMGTDTQYF,TGTGCCAGCAGCCAAGATGCATACATGGGCACAGATACGCAGTATTTT,-,TRBJ2-3,-,TRBV3-1/TRBV3-2
CASSTLLAGGRDEQFF,TGCGCCAGCAGCACCCTTCTAGCGGGGGGCCGGGATGAGCAGTTCTTC,TRBD2,TRBJ2-1,-,TRBV5-1
CASSLRGYTDTQYF,TGTGCCAGCAGCTTACGGGGGTACACAGATACGCAGTATTTT,-,TRBJ2-3,-,TRBV5-4
CASSLEQGWSPLHF,TGCGCCAGCAGCTTGGAGCAGGGGTGGTCACCCCTCCACTTT,-,TRBJ1-6,-,TRBV5-1
CASSLSQGEVEQYF,TGTGCCAGCAGCTTATCCCAGGGTGAGGTCGAGCAGTACTTC,-,TRBJ2-7,few,TRBV11-2
CASSVFRGSNEQFF,TGTGCTAGCAGCGTTTTTAGGGGGAGCAATGAGCAGTTCTTC,-,TRBJ2-1,-,TRBV7-7
CASSPVSQGNNSPLHF,TGTGCCAGCTCACCGGTGTCACAGGGGAATAATTCACCCCTCCACTTT,TRBD1,TRBJ1-6,-,TRBV18
CASSQDRAGDTEAFF,TGTGCCAGCTCACAGGACAGGGCAGGGGACACTGAAGCTTTCTTT,TRBD1,TRBJ1-1,-,TRBV18
CASREQGLLNTEAFF,TGTGCCAGCAGGGAACAGGGGCTCCTGAACACTGAAGCTTTCTTT,TRBD1,TRBJ1-1,once,TRBV2
CAISDWSSGGLTPLHF,TGTGCCATCAGTGATTGGAGTTCAGGGGGACTTACACCCCTCCACTTT,TRBD1,TRBJ1-6,-,TRBV10-3
CATLSWGAPLREQFF,TGTGCCACCTTATCTTGGGGCGCCCCCCTTCGTGAGCAGTTCTTC,-,TRBJ2-1,-,TRBV19
CASSVGLAAFSEQFF,TGTGCCAGCAGCGTAGGACTAGCGGCATTCAGTGAGCAGTTCTTC,TRBD2,TRBJ2-1,-,TRBV5-4
CASSQVFGGTEAFF,TGTGCCAGCAGCCAAGTCTTCGGGGGCACTGAAGCTTTCTTT,-,TRBJ1-1,-,TRBV14
CASTQSGWDSGSHYNEQFF,TGTGCCAGCACCCAATCCGGTTGGGATAGCGGGAGCCACTACAATGAGCAGTTCTTC,TRBD2,TRBJ2-1,-,TRBV28
CASSRDRVSSGANVLTF,TGTGCCAGCAGCCGCGACAGGGTCAGCTCTGGGGCCAACGTCCTGACTTTC,TRBD1,TRBJ2-6,-,TRBV7-3